The 32 T cell receptor beta chains given below trace back to one sample, sequenced in a study of T cells in Graves' hyperthyroidism and ophthalmopathy (dated by TCRdb to about 2019). Libraries came from multiplex PCR. The sequencer was an Illumina HiSeq 2000. The TCR beta CDR3 regions were amplified from the RNA transcripts. The first round of RT-PCR for the TCR CDR3 was performed with the HTBI primer set and the Qiagen OneStep RT-PCR kit. TCRdb reworked the public reads: Q25 trimming with fastp, MiXCR clone assembly, productive beta chains retained. Merged by CDR3 protein, the rows form single entries marked with the most common genes and DNA. This sample gives about 47,000 distinct CDR3 sequences in total; approximately 58% of them show up just once. The top ten clones comprise under 35% of the sample. Sequencing was performed on peripheral blood or thyroid tissue (not recorded which). All receptors come from a young man with Graves' hyperthyroidism.

This clonotype was counted many times. The gene calls are TRBV4-3 and TRBJ1-1; the match to TRBD1 covers 8 bases. Germline CDR1 LGHNA, CDR2 YSLEER. The CDR3 totals 18 residues. V trimming: 0 bases; J trimming: 1 base; junction bases outside the gene matches: 10. The CDR3 bases are TGCGCCAGCAGCCAAGAGCAGGGGGCGGTCATGCAGAACACTGAAGCTTTCTTT. It encodes CASSQEQGAVMQNTEAFF.

In this sample, this clonotype turned up many times. This chain joins TRBV7-9 and TRBJ1-3; a weak D match, TRBD1 (5 bases). Trimming took off 3 bases at V and 0 bases at J, with 9 bases between the two ends. Germline-derived CDR1 and CDR2 are SEHNR and FQNEAQ (reference sequence). CDR3 length: 15 amino acids. Written as DNA, the CDR3 is TGTGCCAGCAGCTTGCATGGACACTCTGGAAACACCATATATTTT. Its protein product is CASSLHGHSGNTIYF.

There are many counts of this clonotype. J is TRBJ1-4 and V is TRBV27; D is unclear. The germline V and J ends were trimmed by 5 bases and 5 bases, with 15 bases remaining between them. CDR1 and CDR2 from the germline V gene are MNHEY and SMNVEV (reference sequence). The CDR3 extends over 15 amino acids. The CDR3 sequence is CASSPSRARNEKLFF. The CDR3 bases are TGTGCCAGCAGTCCGTCGAGGGCGAGGAATGAAAAACTGTTTTTT.

This clonotype showed up just once. The chain has TRBV7-2 and TRBJ1-2, with 10 bases fitting TRBD1. CDR1 SGHTA and CDR2 FQGNSA come from the germline V gene. The CDR3 loop spans 15 amino acids. The V and J ends lost 6 bases and 3 bases, in that order; junction bases with no gene match: 7. This CDR3 is CASRGGGTGDYGYTF. The CDR3 coding sequence is TGTGCCAGCAGGGGAGGTGGGACAGGGGACTATGGCTACACCTTC.

This clonotype was seen more than once but under ten times. The J gene is TRBJ2-7, the V gene TRBV5-1, with D perhaps TRBD2 (7 bases). The V gene's germline CDR1 is SGHRS and CDR2 YFSETQ. V was clipped by 4 bases and J by 4 bases, with 12 bases between them. CDR3 length equals 13 residues. CDR3 nucleotide sequence: TGCGCCAGCAGCAAAAGCGGGACATACGAGCAGTACTTC. The encoded protein is CASSKSGTYEQYF.

V usage is TRBV2 and J usage is TRBJ2-1, with D possibly called TRBD1 or TRBD2 (6 bases each). Germline V gene sequence: CDR1 SNHLY, CDR2 FYNNEI. V was shortened by 4 bases and J by 8 bases, with 15 bases between the two germline ends. The CDR3 is made up of 14 amino acids. The CDR3 nucleotides are TGTGCCAGCAGTGTTCAGGGGCCTAGCGATGAGCAGTTCTTC. Amino acid sequence: CASSVQGPSDEQFF.

The chain has TRBV25-1 and TRBJ2-7; D is unresolved. Per germline, CDR1 MGHDK and CDR2 SYGVNS. The V end lost 10 bases, the J end lost 3 bases, and 10 bases lay between the germline ends. This CDR3 contains 11 residues. Here the CDR3 reads CATSAGYEQYF. In DNA, the CDR3 is TGTGCCACCTCAGCCGGCTACGAGCAGTACTTC.

This clonotype showed up many times. The chain links TRBV7-9 to TRBJ1-3; weak D call: TRBD1 (6 bases). The CDR3 contains 16 residues. The V end was cut by 5 bases, the J end by 2 bases, with 16 bases between. CDR1 and CDR2 (germline): SEHNR, FQNEAQ (reference sequence). The CDR3 sequence is CASSRTGSPPGNTIYF. CDR3 nucleotide sequence: TGTGCCAGCAGCAGAACAGGGTCACCCCCTGGAAACACCATATATTTT.

This clonotype was counted many times. V gene TRBV28 combines with J gene TRBJ1-2; 7 positions match TRBD1. Germline V gene lookup returns CDR1 MDHEN and CDR2 SYDVKM. The CDR3 covers 13 residues. The V and J ends lost 6 bases and 5 bases, in that order; junction bases with no gene match: 6. For the CDR3, the DNA is TGTGCCAGCAGCCTTGACAGGGAGTATGGCTACACCTTC. Protein: CASSLDREYGYTF.

This clonotype occurred a few times. The chain links TRBV29-1 to TRBJ2-7, with 10 bases that match TRBD1. J gave up 5 bases and V 4 bases, and 2 bases lay outside the gene matches. CDR3 length: 12 amino acids. CDR1 is SQVTM and CDR2 is ANQGSEA in the germline V gene. The CDR3 DNA is TGCAGCGTTGGGACAGGGGGACACGAGCAGTACTTC. As protein: CSVGTGGHEQYF.

A single count supports this clonotype. A single base separates this from a much larger clone, so it may be a read error. The chain combines TRBV6-2 or TRBV6-3 with TRBJ2-7, with D possibly TRBD2 on 7 matching bases. This CDR3 has 15 amino acids. Per germline, CDR1 MNHEY and CDR2 SVGEGT. In DNA, the CDR3 is TGTGCCGGCAGTCGGCCGGGGGGCGTTTTACACGAGCAGTACTTC. This encodes CAGSRPGGVLHEQYF.

For this clonotype: A junction end diverges from the germline sequence, so it may reflect a read error. The rearrangement uses TRBV7-7 and TRBJ2-2, with D perhaps matching TRBD2 (5 bases). The germline gives CDR1 SSHAT, CDR2 FNYEAQ (reference sequence). This CDR3 has 14 amino acids. CDR3 nucleotides: TGTGCCAGCAGCTGGCGGTGGAATACCGGGGAGCAGTTTTTT. Encoded protein: CASSWRWNTGEQFF.

The chain is built from TRBV29-1 and TRBJ2-7, with 7 bases aligning to TRBD2. The CDR3 extends over 12 amino acids. Germline CDR1 SQVTM, CDR2 ANQGSEA. V lost 2 bases and J lost 2; bases outside the gene matches: 0. CDR3 residues: CSVESGTYEQYF. The CDR3 region has the DNA TGCAGCGTTGAAAGCGGGACCTACGAGCAGTACTTC.

The chain employs TRBV7-8 and TRBJ1-2; 10 bases agree with TRBD1. Germline CDR1 SGHVS, CDR2 FQNEAQ. The V and J ends lost 2 bases and 5 bases, in that order; junction bases with no gene match: 2. This CDR3 is 14 amino acids long. The CDR3 loop reads CASSLMGQGYGYTF. The DNA of the CDR3 is TGTGCCAGCAGCTTAATGGGACAGGGGTATGGCTACACCTTC.

This clonotype was observed at least ten times. J is TRBJ1-1 and V is TRBV12-3 or TRBV12-4, with TRBD1 matching over 7 bases. The CDR3 runs to 15 residues. Unmatched junction bases numbered 11, after V lost 6 bases and J lost 4 bases. The CDR3 nucleotides read TGTGCCAGCAGGGGGACAGTGGGCCCAGTCACTGAAGCTTTCTTT. Translation: CASRGTVGPVTEAFF.

Only one count was recorded for this clonotype. V and J are TRBV14 and TRBJ1-1; TRBD1 agrees at 9 bases. The CDR3 is 13 amino acids. The junction had 0 bases not matched to a gene; V was cut back by 1 base and J by 6 bases. Germline V gives CDR1 SGHDN, CDR2 FVKESK. The CDR3 loop is CASSQGDRAEAFF. Here the CDR3 DNA reads TGTGCCAGCAGCCAAGGGGACAGGGCTGAAGCTTTCTTT.

This chain joins TRBV7-8 and TRBJ1-1; D gene unclear. The CDR3 spans 14 residues. Germline values: CDR1 SGHVS, CDR2 FQNEAQ. V was pared by 5 bases and J by 1 base, with 11 bases between. The CDR3 spells CASSVRTSNTEAFF. The DNA of the CDR3 is TGTGCCAGCAGCGTAAGAACCTCGAACACTGAAGCTTTCTTT.

The DNA for the CDR3 is TGTGCCATACAGGGAGGAGGTCAGCCCCAGCATTTT. As protein: CAIQGGGQPQHF. The chain combines TRBV10-3 with TRBJ1-5; D possibly corresponds to TRBD1 (6 bases). Germline V gene lookup returns CDR1 ENHRY and CDR2 SYGVKD. Trimming took off 9 bases at V and 6 bases at J, with 12 bases between the two ends. The CDR3 covers 12 residues.

V usage is TRBV10-3 and J usage is TRBJ1-2; D uncertain. V was cut by 0 bases and J by 1 base, with 6 bases left in between. In germline, CDR1 is ENHRY, CDR2 SYGVKD. This CDR3 contains 14 residues. The CDR3 region has the DNA TGTGCCATCAGTGAGTCTGGCGGTAACTATGGCTACACCTTC. Its protein product is CAISESGGNYGYTF.

With regard to this clonotype: A much larger clonotype is one base distant, so this may be a read error. The CDR3 DNA reads as TGTGCCAGCAGAGCAGGGGTGGGGTCCTACGAGAAGTACTTC. Protein sequence: CASRAGVGSYEKYF. This chain uses TRBV7-2 with TRBJ2-7, with TRBD1 as a possible D gene (6 bases). This CDR3 has 14 amino acids. Germline assignment: CDR1 SGHTA and CDR2 FQGNSA.

The chain uses TRBV29-1 and TRBJ1-1; no clear D gene. Germline CDR1 is SQVTM and CDR2 is ANQGSEA. The CDR3 covers 13 residues. V was clipped by 0 bases and J by 4 bases, with 9 bases between them. The CDR3 loop reads CSVEDQKFTEAFF. DNA for the CDR3: TGCAGCGTTGAAGATCAGAAGTTCACTGAAGCTTTCTTT.

The chain recombines TRBV2 with TRBJ1-5; the match to TRBD1 covers 8 bases. Germline-derived CDR1 and CDR2 are SNHLY and FYNNEI. The CDR3 runs 14 residues. Trimming cost V 9 bases and J 4 bases; bases outside gene matches: 8. CDR3 in amino acids: CASAGTGLNQPQHF. CDR3 sequence (DNA): TGTGCCAGTGCCGGGACAGGCCTGAATCAGCCCCAGCATTTT.

This clonotype has ten or more counts. This sequence joins TRBV7-2 and TRBJ2-7; TRBD2 aligns across 8 bases. The V segment lost 3 bases and the J segment 3 bases; nucleotides outside the gene matches: 10. This CDR3 has 16 amino acids. CDR1 and CDR2 (germline): SGHTA, FQGNSA. CDR3 coding DNA: TGTGCCAGCAGCTTCCTTTCCCGGGGGGGCAGCTACGAGCAGTACTTC. It codes for CASSFLSRGGSYEQYF.

There are a few counts of this clonotype. The rearrangement uses TRBV29-1 and TRBJ1-2; D perhaps matches TRBD1 (6 bases). This CDR3 has 11 amino acids. The V gene lost 6 bases and the J gene lost 7 bases, with 12 bases spanning the gap. The germline V gene encodes CDR1 SQVTM and CDR2 ANQGSEA. As DNA, the CDR3 is TGCAGCGTCGGGGGCGGTACTGGCTACACCTTC. Protein product: CSVGGGTGYTF. Drawing the rest from reference TRBV29-1 and TRBJ1-2, the complete variable domain is SAVISQKPSRDICQRGTSLTIQCQVDSQVTMMFWYRQQPGQSLTLIATANQGSEATYESGFVIDKFPISRPNLTFSTLTVSNMSPEDSSIYLCSVGGGTGYTFGSGTRLTVV.

The table lists this clonotype with many counts. V usage is TRBV3-1 and J usage is TRBJ2-7; D gene ambiguous. Trimming cost V 1 base and J 1 base, with 8 bases left between them. Germline V lookup: CDR1 LGHDT, CDR2 YNNKEL (reference sequence). The CDR3 extends over 14 amino acids. CDR3 DNA sequence: TGTGCCAGCAGCCAAGCAAGGACGTCCTACGAGCAGTACTTC. Protein sequence: CASSQARTSYEQYF.

The rearrangement joins TRBV20-1 to TRBJ2-5, with unresolved D. Germline lookup yields CDR1 DFQATT and CDR2 SNEGSKA (reference sequence). This CDR3 is 12 amino acids long. V lost 7 bases and J lost 2, with 11 bases in between. The DNA for the CDR3 is TGCAGTGGCGGACGCACACAAGAGACCCAGTACTTC. As protein: CSGGRTQETQYF.

In the case of this clonotype: At one of its ends the junction is not consistent with the germline gene, which may arise from a read error. The chain carries TRBV7-9 and TRBJ1-2; the D gene is possibly TRBD1 (5 bases). Germline V gene data show CDR1 as SEHNR and CDR2 as FQNEAQ (reference sequence). The CDR3 has 16 residues. CDR3 amino acids: CASSQDIAGTGYGYTF. The DNA of the CDR3 is TGCGCCAGCAGCCAAGATATTGCAGGGACGGGCTATGGCTACACCTTC. Full variable domain (remainder filled in from reference TRBV7-9 and TRBJ1-2): DTGVSQNPRHKITKRGQNVTFRCDPISEHNRLYWYRQTLGQGPEFLTYFQNEAQLEKSRLLSDRFSAERPKGSFSTLEIQRTEQGDSAMYLCASSQDIAGTGYGYTFGSGTRLTVV.

In DNA, the CDR3 is TGTGCCATCAGTGGACGGACGAACACTGAAGCTTTCTTT. It translates to CAISGRTNTEAFF. The chain links TRBV10-3 to TRBJ1-1; D gene uncertain. The CDR3 runs to 13 residues. The V end lost 4 bases, the J end lost 1 base, and 7 bases lay between the germline ends. The germline gives CDR1 ENHRY, CDR2 SYGVKD.

The chain has TRBV20-1 and TRBJ2-7; 7 bases map to TRBD1. This CDR3 is built from 12 residues. Unmatched junction bases numbered 7, after V lost 6 bases and J lost 5 bases. CDR1 is DFQATT, CDR2 SNEGSKA, per germline (reference sequence). The CDR3 sequence: CSAPDRWDEQYF. The CDR3 region has the DNA TGCAGTGCACCGGACAGGTGGGACGAGCAGTACTTC.

This clonotype was seen a few times. This sequence joins TRBV5-1 and TRBJ2-1, with 11 bases that match TRBD2. J gave up 12 bases and V 3 bases, and 11 bases lay outside the gene matches. The germline V gene has CDR1 SGHRS and CDR2 YFSETQ. The CDR3 is 15 residues long. CDR3: CASSYLAGGDDGQFF. In nucleotides, the CDR3 is TGCGCCAGCAGCTATTTAGCGGGAGGGGATGATGGGCAGTTCTTC.

This clonotype has at least ten counts. The chain joins TRBV20-1 to TRBJ1-5, with TRBD1 identical over 8 bases. Losses at the gene ends were 6 bases for V and 3 bases for J; bases not matched to a gene: 25. Germline V gene data show CDR1 as DFQATT and CDR2 as SNEGSKA (reference sequence). The CDR3 has 20 residues. Written as DNA, the CDR3 is TGCAGTGCCAGAAAGCGGACAGGGTTATTCTATACGGCTCCCAATCAGCCCCAGCATTTT. This translates into CSARKRTGLFYTAPNQPQHF.

CDR3 nucleotides: TGTGCCAGCAGTGGCGTTTGGACAGGGAACAGTGAAAAACTGTTTTTT. Encoded protein: CASSGVWTGNSEKLFF. The J gene is TRBJ1-4, the V gene TRBV2; 8 bases align to TRBD1. V shed 4 bases and J 7 bases; nucleotides not matched to a gene: 11. Germline-derived CDR1 and CDR2 are SNHLY and FYNNEI. The length of the CDR3 is 16 residues.